The sequence of this TCR beta chain was determined in a study of CD8+ T cells in alopecia areata. Specified treatment: oral pan-JAK inhibitor, 5-10 mg twice daily. The sequencing template was cDNA reverse transcribed from extracted RNA. Clones were sequenced by immunoSEQ multiplex PCR, and TCRdb holds only the in-frame ones, with some missing. The sample lists over 150,000 clones; roughly 64% were seen once. Trimming took 4 bases from V and 4 from J; bases not matched to a gene: 8. This CDR3 spans 16 amino acids. In germline, CDR1 is MNHEY, CDR2 SMNVEV (reference sequence). This clonotype was obtained from a human donor with alopecia areata. The sequencing used CD8+ T cells sorted from blood, collected at week 24, from a patient treated with tofacitinib. V and J are TRBV27 and TRBJ2-1, with TRBD2 identical over 9 bases. The CDR3 DNA reads TGTGCCAGCAGTTCCGCGACTAGCGGATTATACAATGAGCAGTTCTTC. Its translation is CASSSATSGLYNEQFF.